Below, 27 T cell receptor beta chains from the same sample are listed, as sequenced in a study of CD8 T cells in Susac syndrome. When the RNA was reverse transcribed, random hexamers were used with an input of roughly 0.5 to 1 ug. TCRdb re-called the immunoSEQ multiplex PCR reads with MiXCR, one entry per CDR3 protein. Of roughly 140,000 distinct CDR3 sequences in the sample, 85% to 95% were seen once. The sequenced sample consisted of CD8+ T cells from PBMCs. The source of these receptors is a human donor with multiple sclerosis.

V and J are TRBV9 and TRBJ2-7; D may match TRBD1 or TRBD2 (5 bases each). The CDR3 runs to 14 residues. Trimming shortened V by 4 bases and J by 0 bases, and 11 bases separated the two germline ends. Germline CDR1 is SGDLS and CDR2 is YYNGEE. CDR3 loop: CASSPWGSSYEQYF. The DNA for the CDR3 is TGTGCCAGCAGCCCATGGGGGAGCTCCTACGAGCAGTACTTC.

The chain recombines TRBV11-2 with TRBJ2-3, with TRBD1 identical over 10 bases. Germline loops: CDR1 SGHAT, CDR2 FQNNGV. There are 15 residues in the CDR3. Trimming cost V 8 bases and J 8 bases; bases outside gene matches: 13. The CDR3 spells CASLTRDRGRPTQYF. The CDR3 DNA reads TGTGCCAGCCTTACCCGGGACAGGGGAAGACCTACGCAGTATTTT.

CDR3 in amino acids: CASSPSGSVSYEQYF. CDR3 nucleotide sequence: TGTGCCAGCAGCCCCTCAGGCTCTGTGTCCTACGAGCAGTACTTC. The rearrangement links TRBV7-9 to TRBJ2-7; D is uncertain. Trimming removed 5 bases from V and 1 base from J, with 15 bases in between. This CDR3 has 15 amino acids. Per the germline V gene, CDR1 is SEHNR and CDR2 is FQNEAQ (reference sequence).

The chain carries TRBV2 and TRBJ2-5, with D possibly TRBD1 on 6 matching bases. Germline V lookup: CDR1 SNHLY, CDR2 FYNNEI. V was shortened by 6 bases and J by 4 bases, with 15 bases between the two germline ends. There are 14 residues in the CDR3. CDR3 in DNA: TGTGCCAGCAGGGGGGCGGGCCTATCAGAGACCCAGTACTTC. It encodes CASRGAGLSETQYF.

The chain joins TRBV21-1 to TRBJ2-7; the D call in the table, TRBD1, was not verified against the DNA. TRBV21-1 is tagged as a pseudogene. This CDR3 comprises 16 residues. The CDR3 sequence is CASSMDGTASSYEQYF. CDR3 in DNA: TGTGCCAGCAGCATGGATGGGACAGCAAGCTCCTACGAGCAGTACTTC.

DNA of the CDR3: TGTGCCACCAGTGATCGGGGCCCTAGCACAGATACGCAGTATTTT. The encoded protein is CATSDRGPSTDTQYF. The genes are TRBV24-1 and TRBJ2-3; D is perhaps TRBD1 or TRBD2 (5 bases each). The V and J ends lost 3 bases and 0 bases respectively, with 9 bases between them. From germline, CDR1 is KGHDR and CDR2 SFDVKD. The CDR3 length is 15 residues.

This chain connects TRBV2 to TRBJ2-5; D is unclear. The CDR3 contains 12 residues. Germline-derived CDR1 and CDR2 are SNHLY and FYNNEI. The V gene lost 6 bases and the J gene lost 5 bases, with 10 bases spanning the gap. The CDR3 loop is CASRYGSETQYF. CDR3 nucleotides: TGTGCCAGCAGGTACGGGTCGGAGACCCAGTACTTC.

The V call is TRBV6-2 or TRBV6-3, the J call TRBJ2-3, with D uncertain. Trimming cost V 10 bases and J 6 bases, with 14 bases left between them. Germline CDR1 MNHEY, CDR2 SVGEGT. CDR3 length: 12 residues. CDR3 sequence reads: CATGPPGDTQYF. DNA for the CDR3: TGTGCCACCGGGCCCCCTGGGGATACGCAGTATTTT.

The genes are TRBV11-2 and TRBJ2-5; the D is unclear. The CDR3 runs 14 residues. Trimming shortened V by 5 bases and J by 2 bases, and 12 bases separated the two germline ends. CDR1 is SGHAT and CDR2 is FQNNGV in the germline V gene. CDR3: CASSPEWQQETQYF. The CDR3 DNA sequence: TGTGCCAGCAGCCCAGAGTGGCAGCAAGAGACCCAGTACTTC.

The chain employs TRBV5-1 and TRBJ2-7; 8 nucleotides line up with TRBD1. The CDR3 contains 15 residues. Trimming cost V 2 bases and J 3 bases; bases outside gene matches: 7. Looked up from germline, CDR1 is SGHRS and CDR2 is YFSETQ. CDR3 amino acids: CASSLGQGLIYEQYF. CDR3 nucleotide sequence: TGCGCCAGCAGCTTAGGACAGGGCCTTATCTACGAGCAGTACTTC.

Only one count was recorded for this clonotype. V gene TRBV20-1 combines with J gene TRBJ2-1; D not certain. The CDR3 has 13 residues. CDR1 is DFQATT and CDR2 is SNEGSKA in the germline V gene (reference sequence). Trimming removed 6 bases from V and 3 bases from J, with 12 bases in between. CDR3 coding DNA: TGCAGTGCCACCCAAGAACTCTACAATGAGCAGTTCTTC. This gives the protein CSATQELYNEQFF.

The genes are TRBV7-2 and TRBJ2-4; the D gene is possibly TRBD2 (6 bases). The CDR3 spans 16 residues. The germline CDR1 and CDR2 sequences are SGHTA and FQGNSA. Trimming pared 5 bases from V and 2 bases from J, leaving 16 bases between. CDR3 protein: CASSIPAGYTKNIQYF. DNA for the CDR3: TGTGCCAGCAGCATACCCGCGGGATATACCAAAAACATTCAGTACTTC.

This chain links TRBV4-1 with TRBJ1-4; D ambiguous. V was cut by 1 base and J by 3 bases, with 6 bases left in between. The CDR3 is 14 amino acids. Looked up from germline, CDR1 is MGHRA and CDR2 is YSYEKL. This CDR3 reads CASSQGRANEKLFF. CDR3 DNA: TGCGCCAGCAGCCAAGGGCGTGCTAATGAAAAACTGTTTTTT.

This clonotype was detected once. The chain combines TRBV13 with TRBJ1-2; tentative D call: TRBD1 (5 bases). This CDR3 is built from 13 residues. Germline V gene lookup returns CDR1 PRHDT and CDR2 FYEKMQ (reference sequence). Trimming left V 7 bases short and J 2 bases short, with 11 bases between. CDR3 nucleotide sequence: TGTGCCAGCAAGGCGGGGGGGAACTATGGCTACACCTTC. It specifies CASKAGGNYGYTF.

CDR3 DNA sequence: TGTGCCAGCAGTCCAGGGGGGACGGCCGGGGAGACCCAGTACTTC. This encodes CASSPGGTAGETQYF. This chain links TRBV2 with TRBJ2-5; D perhaps matches TRBD1 (7 bases). There are 15 residues in the CDR3. From germline, CDR1 is SNHLY and CDR2 FYNNEI. V was clipped by 5 bases and J by 5 bases, with 18 bases between them.

The chain joins TRBV20-1 to TRBJ2-7; TRBD1 or TRBD2 may be the D gene (5 bases each). Germline V CDR1 and CDR2: DFQATT, SNEGSKA (reference sequence). Deletions cut 5 bases from V and 0 bases from J, with 17 bases between. This CDR3 contains 15 residues. Written as DNA, the CDR3 is TGCAGTGCTCGGTCCGGGACGGGGCGCTCCTACGAGCAGTACTTC. Amino acids: CSARSGTGRSYEQYF.

This clonotype occurred once. V and J are TRBV6-2 or TRBV6-3 and TRBJ2-5; D is undetermined. CDR1 and CDR2 from the germline V gene are MNHEY and SVGEGT. V gave up 2 bases and J gave up 3 bases, with 10 bases separating them. The CDR3 spans 14 residues. CDR3 nucleotide sequence: TGTGCCAGCAGTTACGCCACCACGGAAGAGACCCAGTACTTC. Its protein product is CASSYATTEETQYF.

The chain couples TRBV7-9 to TRBJ2-3; no definite D call. The CDR3 runs 14 residues. With 4 bases removed from V and 6 bases from J, the gap between germline ends came to 14 bases. Germline V gene data show CDR1 as SEHNR and CDR2 as FQNEAQ (reference sequence). The CDR3 DNA follows: TGTGCCAGCAGCTCCAGAATGAACCAGGATACGCAGTATTTT. This codes for CASSSRMNQDTQYF.

The chain combines TRBV15 with TRBJ2-7, with 7 bases lining up with TRBD2. The V gene end was trimmed by 11 bases and the J gene end by 0 bases; junction bases not matched to a gene: 7. Looked up from germline, CDR1 is LNHNV and CDR2 is YYDKDF (reference sequence). The CDR3 sequence is 13 residues long. CDR3 region: CASGEGNSYEQYF. DNA of the CDR3: TGTGCCTCTGGGGAGGGGAACTCCTACGAGCAGTACTTC.

V and J are TRBV12-3 or TRBV12-4 and TRBJ2-7; D is ambiguous. This CDR3 spans 13 amino acids. Deletions cut 2 bases from V and 1 base from J, with 6 bases between. DNA for the CDR3: TGTGCCAGCAGTTTATTAGAGTCCTACGAGCAGTACTTC. Amino acids: CASSLLESYEQYF.

The V and J genes are TRBV29-1 and TRBJ2-7; D perhaps matches TRBD1 (5 bases). The CDR3 consists of 11 residues. The germline CDR1 and CDR2 sequences are SQVTM and ANQGSEA. Trimming stripped 4 bases from V and 6 bases from J, with 10 bases between. The CDR3 nucleotides read TGCAGCGTTGTAGGCAGGGCCGAGCAGTACTTC. As protein: CSVVGRAEQYF.

The chain combines TRBV19 with TRBJ1-1; D remains unclear. V was cut by 2 bases and J by 6 bases, with 16 bases left in between. CDR1 is LNHDA, CDR2 SQIVND, per germline (reference sequence). There are 15 residues in the CDR3. The CDR3 DNA follows: TGTGCCAGTAGTATAATGAGACCTTCGGACGCTGAAGCTTTCTTT. Amino acid sequence: CASSIMRPSDAEAFF.

The rearrangement links TRBV27 to TRBJ1-2, with 7 bases aligning to TRBD1. The CDR3 length is 16 residues. Trimming took 0 bases from V and 4 from J; bases not matched to a gene: 8. CDR1 is MNHEY and CDR2 is SMNVEV in the germline V gene (reference sequence). The CDR3 protein is CASSLSVKGQSYGYTF. DNA of the CDR3: TGTGCCAGCAGTTTATCTGTGAAGGGACAGAGCTATGGCTACACCTTC.

The chain employs TRBV19 and TRBJ1-1; D ambiguous. Trimming took off 3 bases at V and 7 bases at J, with 6 bases between the two ends. CDR3 length equals 11 residues. Germline V lookup: CDR1 LNHDA, CDR2 SQIVND (reference sequence). The CDR3 DNA follows: TGTGCCAGTAGTATCGGGCGTGAAGCTTTCTTT. It translates to CASSIGREAFF.

The chain joins TRBV5-6 to TRBJ2-5; TRBD2 matches at 15 bases. The J segment lost 5 bases and the V segment lost 1 base, leaving 9 bases of the junction unmatched. Germline V gives CDR1 SGHDT, CDR2 YYEEEE. The CDR3 covers 18 residues. The CDR3 reads CASSLSGLAGGPWETQYF. CDR3 nucleotide sequence: TGTGCCAGCAGCTTGAGTGGACTAGCGGGGGGGCCCTGGGAGACCCAGTACTTC.

The V gene is TRBV10-3, the J gene TRBJ2-7; D is perhaps TRBD1 (6 bases). This CDR3 has 14 amino acids. Deletions cut 8 bases from V and 2 bases from J, with 16 bases between. The germline V gene encodes CDR1 ENHRY and CDR2 SYGVKD. The CDR3 DNA is TGTGCCATCCAAGACGGACAGAGGGCCTACGAGCAGTACTTC. Its translation is CAIQDGQRAYEQYF.

The chain employs TRBV27 and TRBJ1-5, with D hard to call. This CDR3 region has 13 residues. CDR1 MNHEY and CDR2 SMNVEV come from the germline V gene (reference sequence). The V end was cut by 9 bases, the J end by 7 bases, with 16 bases between. In DNA, the CDR3 is TGTGCCAGTTCCCTGTTGGTGGACCAGCCCCAGCATTTT. It is translated as CASSLLVDQPQHF.